The sequence of this T cell receptor beta chain was determined in a study of Ad26.COV2.S vaccination and SARS-CoV-2 variants. On the study more broadly: Ad26.COV2.S, an intramuscular injection, was given once or twice 56 days apart.

The V gene end was trimmed by 5 bases and the J gene end by 1 base; junction bases not matched to a gene: 6. This CDR3 spans 15 amino acids. The germline V gene has CDR1 SGHVS and CDR2 FQNEAQ. This clone was seen once. Treatment defined: some 20 received Ad26.COV2.S at low or high dose, single or two shots; about 5 received placebo; per-sample allocation not given. Day 63 after the first injection of vaccine or placebo was the sampling time. Cohort 1b enrolled adults aged 18-55 years in Boston. Here immunoSEQ multiplex PCR was the method, and the copy in TCRdb shows in-frame clones only, minus some. The sample lists 350,000 to 450,000 clones; around 83% were seen once.

The gene calls are TRBV7-8 and TRBJ2-5; 8 nucleotides match TRBD2. The sequence came from a person aged 18-65 years who received the Ad26.COV2.S COVID-19 vaccine or a placebo. Specimen: peripheral blood, collected in a trial of Ad26.COV2.S vaccine versus placebo. The CDR3 sequence is CASSQTSGRQETQYF. The CDR3 DNA sequence: TGTGCCAGCAGCCAAACTAGCGGCCGCCAAGAGACCCAGTACTTC.